This TCR beta chain was profiled in a study of T cells in Graves' hyperthyroidism and ophthalmopathy. Study-level points and caveats: Peripheral blood also featured most of the thyroid clonotypes expanded above 0.001. Ophthalmopathy was told apart from stable hyperthyroidism by a 13 V-J model.

It was RNA transcripts that yielded the amplified TCR beta CDR3 regions. With the HTBI primer set, the TCR CDR3 went through a first round of RT-PCR. TCRdb re-called the multiplex PCR reads through MiXCR, storing one row per CDR3 protein. Of approximately 400,000 distinct CDR3 sequences in the sample, over 11% were seen once. In this sample, this clonotype turned up once. Its specificity is unknown. Ophthalmopathy cases scored 3 or more on the Clinical Activity Score and 4 or more on NOSPECS grade, with duration below 3 months. Based on clinical symptoms, serum thyroxine and TRAb, thyroid ultrasound and orbital computed tomography, diagnoses were reached. V lost 5 bases to trimming and J lost 2 bases, with 10 bases between them. In germline, CDR1 is SGHRS, CDR2 YFSETQ. The CDR3 extends over 13 amino acids.

The receptor's source is a man aged 45-65 years with Graves' ophthalmopathy. The gene calls are TRBV5-1 and TRBJ2-5; TRBD1 might be the D (6 bases). The sequenced sample consisted of blood. Written as DNA, the CDR3 is TGCGCCAGCAGTAAGGGGGTTCAAGAGACCCAGTACTTC. Translated, it gives CASSKGVQETQYF.